Listed here is a single TCR beta chain. What it binds is unknown. The data originate from a study of post-analysis software for immune sequencing data. Whole-study findings and limits: TRBV segments more frequent in patients than in controls numbered several and included TRBV5-6, TRBV5-1 and TRBV20-1. Multiple sclerosis was associated with a significant reduction in normalized Chao1 diversity relative to controls.

The length of the CDR3 is 17 residues. CDR1 and CDR2 from the germline V gene are MNHEY and SVGEGT. V lost 2 bases and J lost 0, with 15 bases in between. Built from TCR beta cDNA, the libraries had unique molecular identifiers in them. Out of 1 to 10 million T cells, a few hundred thousand cDNA molecules were generated. TCRdb ran MiXCR on the PCR reads and lists one entry per CDR3 protein. The sample records around 700,000 distinct CDR3 sequences, approximately 59% being singletons. The V call is TRBV6-2 or TRBV6-3, the J call TRBJ2-3; TRBD2 might be the D (5 bases). Sequences were obtained from blood. The receptor was isolated from a girl aged 2-10 years with multiple sclerosis. CDR3 residues: CASSYPTGFTSTDTQYF. In DNA, the CDR3 is TGTGCCAGCAGTTACCCAACGGGGTTTACTAGCACAGATACGCAGTATTTT.